This T cell receptor beta chain was sequenced in a study of T cell changes during pregnancy in multiple sclerosis (dated by TCRdb to about 2019). Describing the broader study: The study looked at changes in the T cell repertoire across pregnancy in women with multiple sclerosis.

Concerning this clone itself: Its antigen is unknown. No much larger clonotype is one base removed from it; base qualities were not supplied.

The library was produced with the immunoSEQ multiplex PCR assay. TCRdb carries this immuneACCESS record with in-frame sequences only. Its versions omit some clonotypes, under half of them owing to an unresolved V gene in the studies checked, with the rest unexplained. The table for this sample lists tens of thousands of clones; about 93% of them were counted only once. Clones ranked in the top ten supply about 2.5% of the sample. Here the sequenced sample was CD8+ T cells from peripheral blood mononuclear cells, taken in the third trimester of pregnancy. This sequence originates from a female donor with multiple sclerosis, enrolled in a pregnancy study.

The CDR3 region: CASSEPGYNQPQHF. The DNA reads TGTGCCAGCAGTGAACCGGGGTACAATCAGCCCCAGCATTTT. The V gene is TRBV25-1 and the J gene is TRBJ1-5, with the D segment identity uncertain. From the cysteine through the phenylalanine, the CDR3 covers 14 amino acids. Solely the CDR3 DNA is kept, with 42 bases framed from the first base. V gives up 2 bases and J gives up 3 bases, and the segment between their germline ends measures 8 bases. Sequences MGHDK (CDR1) and SYGVNS (CDR2) are obtained from the germline V gene.